This T cell receptor beta chain was profiled in a study of blood T cell repertoires in COVID-19. At the level of the study: COVID-19 samples collected from the United States, Italy and Spain covered acute and convalescent phases.

The V segment lost 2 bases and the J segment 8 bases; nucleotides outside the gene matches: 3. The germline CDR1 and CDR2 sequences are SNHLY and FYNNEI. CDR3 length equals 14 residues. In the original workflow: Quantification of nucleated cells was approximated via reference gene primer amplification. Clones were sequenced by immunoSEQ multiplex PCR, and TCRdb holds only the in-frame ones, with some missing. V and J calls and clone size come straight from that table; D and trimming were deduced from the DNA. The table includes 43,000 or so clones, about 80% detected once. The chain has TRBV2 and TRBJ2-1; TRBD2 matches 10 bases. The receptor's source is a woman aged 55 to 70 with acute or convalescent COVID-19. The specimen was peripheral blood. The CDR3 region is CASSESGGAHEQFF. CDR3 DNA: TGTGCCAGCAGTGAAAGCGGGGGGGCCCATGAGCAGTTCTTC.